The source of this TCR beta chain is a study of blood T cells in healthy people across ages. V was trimmed by 6 bases and J by 7 bases, leaving 10 bases between them. The CDR3 spans 12 residues. The draw of peripheral blood yielded ten milliliters from each donor. They isolated at least 7 million PBMCs from each sample. Sample-barcoded 5' priming and a J-beta primer mix drove a second PCR of 7 to 11 cycles. The template-switch adaptor was a 5' adaptor with 12 random nucleotides. It tagged each cDNA molecule. One entry per CDR3 protein results from TCRdb running MiXCR on the 5' RACE reads. The sample lists approximately 800,000 distinct CDR3 sequences, roughly 50% occurring once.

The source of this sequence is a man older than 75 in good health. The material sequenced was blood. This rearrangement joins TRBV12-3 or TRBV12-4 to TRBJ2-1; D is perhaps TRBD1 (5 bases). CDR3 nucleotide sequence: TGTGCCAGCAGGCTGACAGAAAATGAGCAGTTCTTC. It translates to CASRLTENEQFF.